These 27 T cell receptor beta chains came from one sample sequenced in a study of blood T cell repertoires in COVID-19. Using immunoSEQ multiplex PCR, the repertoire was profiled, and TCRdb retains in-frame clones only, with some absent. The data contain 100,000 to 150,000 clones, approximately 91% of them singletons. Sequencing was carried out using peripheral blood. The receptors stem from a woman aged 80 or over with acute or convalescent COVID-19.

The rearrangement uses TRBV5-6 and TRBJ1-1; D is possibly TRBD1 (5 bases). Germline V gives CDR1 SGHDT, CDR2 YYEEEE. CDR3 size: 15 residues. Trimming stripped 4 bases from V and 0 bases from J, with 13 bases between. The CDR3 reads CASSDSRQMNTEAFF. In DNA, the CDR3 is TGTGCCAGCAGCGATAGCCGACAGATGAACACTGAAGCTTTCTTT.

The CDR3 here is CASAGGPYNEQFF. The CDR3 coding sequence is TGTGCCAGCGCAGGAGGACCCTACAATGAGCAGTTCTTC. The V gene is TRBV27, the J gene TRBJ2-1, with a tentative D call TRBD2 (5 bases). This CDR3 has 13 residues. Germline V gene lookup returns CDR1 MNHEY and CDR2 SMNVEV (reference sequence). V was shortened by 8 bases and J by 2 bases, with 10 bases between the two germline ends.

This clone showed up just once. The CDR3 is CASSLDGTGGITLHF. CDR3 sequence (DNA): TGCGCCAGCAGCTTGGATGGGACAGGGGGCATAACCCTCCACTTT. This chain joins TRBV5-1 and TRBJ1-6; 12 bases match TRBD1. CDR1 and CDR2 from the germline V gene are SGHRS and YFSETQ. The V gene end was trimmed by 0 bases and the J gene end by 14 bases; junction bases not matched to a gene: 6. The length of the CDR3 is 15 residues.

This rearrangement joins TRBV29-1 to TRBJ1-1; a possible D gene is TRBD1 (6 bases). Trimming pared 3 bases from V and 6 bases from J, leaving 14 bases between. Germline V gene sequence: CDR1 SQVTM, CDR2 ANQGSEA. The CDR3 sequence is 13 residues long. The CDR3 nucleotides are TGCAGCGTTGATAAGAGGGACAAGGCTGAAGCTTTCTTT. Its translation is CSVDKRDKAEAFF.

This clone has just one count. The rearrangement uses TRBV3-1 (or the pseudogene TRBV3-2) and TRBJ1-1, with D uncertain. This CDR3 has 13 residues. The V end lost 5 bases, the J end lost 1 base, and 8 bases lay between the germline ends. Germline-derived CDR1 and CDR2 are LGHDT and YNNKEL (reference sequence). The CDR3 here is CASSKRGNTEAFF. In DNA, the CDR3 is TGTGCCAGCAGCAAAAGAGGGAACACTGAAGCTTTCTTT.

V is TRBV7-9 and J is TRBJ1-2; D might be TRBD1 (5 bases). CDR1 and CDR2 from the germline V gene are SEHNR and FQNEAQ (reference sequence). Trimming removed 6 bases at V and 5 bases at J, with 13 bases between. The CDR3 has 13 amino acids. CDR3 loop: CASSWAKGYGYTF. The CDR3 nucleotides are TGTGCCAGCAGTTGGGCCAAGGGGTATGGCTACACCTTC.

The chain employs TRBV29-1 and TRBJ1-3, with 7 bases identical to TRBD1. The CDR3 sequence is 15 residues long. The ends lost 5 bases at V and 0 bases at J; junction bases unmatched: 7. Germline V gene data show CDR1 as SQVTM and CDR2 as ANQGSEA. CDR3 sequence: CSVRDRELSGNTIYF. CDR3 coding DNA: TGCAGCGTTAGGGACAGAGAACTCTCTGGAAACACCATATATTTT.

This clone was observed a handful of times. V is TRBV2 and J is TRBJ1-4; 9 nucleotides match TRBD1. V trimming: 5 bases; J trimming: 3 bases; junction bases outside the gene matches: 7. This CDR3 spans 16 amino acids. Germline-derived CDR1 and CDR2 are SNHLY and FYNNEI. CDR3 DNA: TGTGCCAGCAGTCACCTTAGACAGGGGGCTAATGAAAAACTGTTTTTT. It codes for CASSHLRQGANEKLFF.

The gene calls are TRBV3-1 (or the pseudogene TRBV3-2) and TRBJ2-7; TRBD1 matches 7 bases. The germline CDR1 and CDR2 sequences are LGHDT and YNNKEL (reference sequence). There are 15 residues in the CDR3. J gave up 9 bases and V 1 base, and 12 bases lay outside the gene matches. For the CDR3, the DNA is TGTGCCAGCAGCCAAGGGCGGACAGGTCCCCTTGGGCAGTACTTC. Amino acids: CASSQGRTGPLGQYF.

The CDR3 sequence is CASSLSTEGETQYF. In DNA form, the CDR3 reads TGTGCCAGCAGCTTATCGACCGAGGGAGAGACCCAGTACTTC. V and J are TRBV7-9 and TRBJ2-5, with D tentatively TRBD2 (5 bases). The V end was cut by 2 bases, the J end by 4 bases, with 11 bases between. CDR3 length equals 14 residues. Looked up from germline, CDR1 is SEHNR and CDR2 is FQNEAQ (reference sequence).

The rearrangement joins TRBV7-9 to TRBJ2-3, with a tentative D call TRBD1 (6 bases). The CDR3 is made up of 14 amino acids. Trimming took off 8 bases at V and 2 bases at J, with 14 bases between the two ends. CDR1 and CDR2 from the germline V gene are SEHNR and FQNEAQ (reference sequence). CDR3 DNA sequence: TGTGCCAGCCTCCGGGACATCTCCACAGATACGCAGTATTTT. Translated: CASLRDISTDTQYF.

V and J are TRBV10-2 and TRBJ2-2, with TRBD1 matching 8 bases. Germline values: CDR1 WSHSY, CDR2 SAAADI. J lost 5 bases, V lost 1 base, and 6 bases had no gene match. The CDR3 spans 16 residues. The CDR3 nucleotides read TGCGCCAGCAGTGAGTGGCGGACAGGGTCTACCGGGGAGCTGTTTTTT. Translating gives CASSEWRTGSTGELFF.

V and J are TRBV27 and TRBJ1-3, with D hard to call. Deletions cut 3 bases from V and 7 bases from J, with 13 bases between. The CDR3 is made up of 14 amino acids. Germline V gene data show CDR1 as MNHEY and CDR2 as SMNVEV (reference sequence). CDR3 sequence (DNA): TGTGCCAGCAGTTTCGGCCCGGGATACAACACCATATATTTT. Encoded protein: CASSFGPGYNTIYF.

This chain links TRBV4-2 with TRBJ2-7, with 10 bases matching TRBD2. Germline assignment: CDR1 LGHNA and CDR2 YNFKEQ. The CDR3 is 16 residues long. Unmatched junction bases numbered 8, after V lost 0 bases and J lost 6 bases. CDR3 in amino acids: CASSQDRLAGSREQYF. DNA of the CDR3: TGTGCCAGCAGCCAAGATAGACTAGCGGGCTCTCGCGAGCAGTACTTC.

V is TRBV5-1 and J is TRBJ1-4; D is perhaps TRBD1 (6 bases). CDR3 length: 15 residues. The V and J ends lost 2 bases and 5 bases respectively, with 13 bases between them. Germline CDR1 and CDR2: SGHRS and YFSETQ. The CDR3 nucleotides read TGCGCCAGCAGCTTAGCGACAGGACCGAATGAAAAACTGTTTTTT. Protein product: CASSLATGPNEKLFF.

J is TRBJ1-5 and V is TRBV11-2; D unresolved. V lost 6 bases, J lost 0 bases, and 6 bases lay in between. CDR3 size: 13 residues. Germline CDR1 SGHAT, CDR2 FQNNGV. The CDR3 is CASSPISNQPQHF. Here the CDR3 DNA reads TGTGCCAGCAGTCCAATTAGCAATCAGCCCCAGCATTTT.

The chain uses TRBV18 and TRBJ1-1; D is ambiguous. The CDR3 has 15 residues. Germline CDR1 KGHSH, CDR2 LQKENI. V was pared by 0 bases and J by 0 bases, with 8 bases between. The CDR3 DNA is TGTGCCAGCTCACCACCGGACTCTATGAACACTGAAGCTTTCTTT. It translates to CASSPPDSMNTEAFF.

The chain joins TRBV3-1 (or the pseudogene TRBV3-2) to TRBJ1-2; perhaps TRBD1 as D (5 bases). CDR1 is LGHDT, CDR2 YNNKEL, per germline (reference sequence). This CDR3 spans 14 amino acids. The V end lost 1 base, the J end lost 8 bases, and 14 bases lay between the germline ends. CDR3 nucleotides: TGTGCCAGCAGCCAAGCCCGGGGGGTGGGCGGCTACACCTTC. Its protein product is CASSQARGVGGYTF.

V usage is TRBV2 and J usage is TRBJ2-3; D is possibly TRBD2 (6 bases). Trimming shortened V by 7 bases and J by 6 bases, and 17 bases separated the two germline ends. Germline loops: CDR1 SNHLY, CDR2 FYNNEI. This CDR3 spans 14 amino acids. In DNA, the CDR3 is TGTGCCAGCAAGGAAGCGGGCCAAAGGGATACGCAGTATTTT. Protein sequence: CASKEAGQRDTQYF.

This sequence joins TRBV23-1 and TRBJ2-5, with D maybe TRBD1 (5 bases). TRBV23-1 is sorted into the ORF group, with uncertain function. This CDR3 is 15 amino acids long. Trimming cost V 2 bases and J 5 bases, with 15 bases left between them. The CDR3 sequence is CASSQTSRAGETQYF. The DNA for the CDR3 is TGCGCCAGCAGTCAAACGAGCAGGGCTGGGGAGACCCAGTACTTC.

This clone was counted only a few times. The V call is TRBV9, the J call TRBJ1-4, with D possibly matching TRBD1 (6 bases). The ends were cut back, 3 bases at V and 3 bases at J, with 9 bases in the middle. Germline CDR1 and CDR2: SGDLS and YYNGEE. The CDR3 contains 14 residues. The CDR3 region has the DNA TGTGCCAGCAGCGAACAGGGATCTAATGAAAAACTGTTTTTT. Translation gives CASSEQGSNEKLFF.

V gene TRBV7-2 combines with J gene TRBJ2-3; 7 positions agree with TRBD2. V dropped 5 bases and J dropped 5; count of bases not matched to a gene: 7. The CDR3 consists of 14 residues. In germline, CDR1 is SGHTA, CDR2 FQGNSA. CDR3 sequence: CASSSSGFKDTQYF. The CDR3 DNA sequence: TGTGCCAGCAGCAGTAGCGGGTTCAAAGATACGCAGTATTTT.

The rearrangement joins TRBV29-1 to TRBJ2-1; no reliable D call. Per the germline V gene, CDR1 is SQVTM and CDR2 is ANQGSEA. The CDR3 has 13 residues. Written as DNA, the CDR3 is TGCATCGGATCGGATGGGCGTGGGAATGAGCAGTTCTTC. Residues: CIGSDGRGNEQFF.

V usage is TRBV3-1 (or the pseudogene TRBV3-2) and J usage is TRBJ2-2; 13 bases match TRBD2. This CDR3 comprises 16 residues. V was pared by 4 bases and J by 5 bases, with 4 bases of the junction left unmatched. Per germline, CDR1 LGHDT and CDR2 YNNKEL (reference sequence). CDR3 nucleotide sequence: TGTGCCAGCAGCCGGACTAGCGGGAGAATTACCGGGGAGCTGTTTTTT. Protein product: CASSRTSGRITGELFF.

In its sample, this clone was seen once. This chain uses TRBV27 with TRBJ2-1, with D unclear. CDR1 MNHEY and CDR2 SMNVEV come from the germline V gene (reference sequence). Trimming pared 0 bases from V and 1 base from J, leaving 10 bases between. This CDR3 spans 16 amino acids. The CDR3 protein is CASSLSRSSSYNEQFF. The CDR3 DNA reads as TGTGCCAGCAGTTTATCCCGGTCTTCATCCTACAATGAGCAGTTCTTC.

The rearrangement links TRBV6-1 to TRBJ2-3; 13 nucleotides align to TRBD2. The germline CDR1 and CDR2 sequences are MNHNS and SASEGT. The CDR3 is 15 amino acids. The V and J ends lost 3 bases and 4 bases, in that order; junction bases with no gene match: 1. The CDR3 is CASSDTSGGADTQYF. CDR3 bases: TGTGCCAGCAGTGATACTAGCGGGGGGGCAGATACGCAGTATTTT.

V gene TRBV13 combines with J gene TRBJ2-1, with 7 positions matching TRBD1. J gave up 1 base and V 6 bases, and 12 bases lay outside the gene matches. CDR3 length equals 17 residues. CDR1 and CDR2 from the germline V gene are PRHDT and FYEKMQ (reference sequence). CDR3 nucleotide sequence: TGTGCCAGCAGTTTATTCACCGGGACAGTTTCCTACAATGAGCAGTTCTTC. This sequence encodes CASSLFTGTVSYNEQFF.